The sequence of this T cell receptor (beta chain) was determined in a study of technical replicates of blood from a handful of donors. Data came from immunoSEQ multiplex PCR; TCRdb stores just in-frame clones and leaves some out. Altogether 60,000 to 90,000 clones are present, approximately 96% being singletons, with the ten largest covering around 0.28%. The germline gives CDR1 SGDLS, CDR2 YYNGEE. The CDR3 consists of 16 residues. V gave up 1 base and J gave up 0 bases; unmatched junction bases: 2. The source material was T cells isolated from PBMCs. This sequence originates from a human donor in good health. This chain links TRBV9 with TRBJ2-1; 9 nucleotides match TRBD1. Written as DNA, the CDR3 is TGTGCCAGCAGCGTAACGGGACAGGGCTCCTACAATGAGCAGTTCTTC. It yields the protein CASSVTGQGSYNEQFF.